The present entry profiles one T cell receptor (beta chain) with its context. The data are from a study of blood T cell repertoires in COVID-19. Looked up from germline, CDR1 is SEHNR and CDR2 is FQNEAQ (reference sequence). V lost 5 bases to trimming and J lost 5 bases, with 24 bases between them. The CDR3 runs to 17 residues. The data were produced by immunoSEQ multiplex PCR, yet TCRdb's version contains in-frame clones alone and is incomplete. The sample consists of 150,000 or so clones, 85% of them appearing once. The chain uses TRBV7-9 and TRBJ2-5; possible D gene TRBD1, 5 bases. The receptor comes from a human donor with acute or convalescent COVID-19. The donor label of this sample is uncertain. Input material: peripheral blood. The CDR3 sequence is CASSQGVTLFSWETQYF. As DNA, the CDR3 is TGTGCCAGCAGCCAAGGGGTTACACTCTTCTCTTGGGAGACCCAGTACTTC.